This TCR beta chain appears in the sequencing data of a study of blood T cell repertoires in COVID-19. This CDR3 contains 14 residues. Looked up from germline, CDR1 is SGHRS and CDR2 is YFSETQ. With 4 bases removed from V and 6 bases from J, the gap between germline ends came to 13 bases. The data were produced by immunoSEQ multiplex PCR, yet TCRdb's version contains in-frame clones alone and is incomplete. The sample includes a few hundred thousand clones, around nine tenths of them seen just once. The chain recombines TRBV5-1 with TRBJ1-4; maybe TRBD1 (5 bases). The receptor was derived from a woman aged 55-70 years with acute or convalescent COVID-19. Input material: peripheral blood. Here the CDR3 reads CASSRVGADEKLFF. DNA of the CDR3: TGCGCCAGCAGCCGGGTTGGGGCGGATGAAAAACTGTTTTTT.